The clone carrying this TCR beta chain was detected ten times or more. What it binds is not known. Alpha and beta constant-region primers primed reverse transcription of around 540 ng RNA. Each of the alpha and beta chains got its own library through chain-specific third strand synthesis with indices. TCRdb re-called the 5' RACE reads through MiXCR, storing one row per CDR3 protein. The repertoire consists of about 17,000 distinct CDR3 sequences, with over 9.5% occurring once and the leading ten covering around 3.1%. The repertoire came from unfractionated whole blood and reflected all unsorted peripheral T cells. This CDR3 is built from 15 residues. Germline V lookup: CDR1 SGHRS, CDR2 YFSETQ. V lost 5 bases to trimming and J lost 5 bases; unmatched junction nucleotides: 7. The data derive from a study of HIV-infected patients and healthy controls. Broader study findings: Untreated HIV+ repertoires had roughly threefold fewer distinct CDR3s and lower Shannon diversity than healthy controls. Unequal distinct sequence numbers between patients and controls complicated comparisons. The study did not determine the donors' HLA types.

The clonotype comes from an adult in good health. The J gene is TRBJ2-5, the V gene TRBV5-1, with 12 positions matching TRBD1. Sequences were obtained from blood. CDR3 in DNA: TGCGCCAGCAGGGGGACAGGGGGCTCGGTGGAGACCCAGTACTTC. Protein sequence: CASRGTGGSVETQYF.